The clone carrying this TCR beta chain was detected a few times. The data originate from a study of blood T cell repertoires in COVID-19. Background on the study: Acute and convalescent COVID-19 specimens originated in the United States, Italy and Spain. T cells, B-cell-depleted T cells, or PBMCs provided the cDNA or gDNA that served as material.

Clones were sequenced by immunoSEQ multiplex PCR, and TCRdb holds only the in-frame ones, with some missing. The table lists over 65,000 clones, about 78% of them singletons, with 36% in the top ten. With 6 bases clipped from V and 4 bases from J, the junction kept 5 bases outside the gene matches. Per the germline V gene, CDR1 is MNHEY and CDR2 is SVGAGI. The CDR3 is 14 amino acids. The sequencing input was peripheral blood. The origin of this receptor is a man in his 60s with COVID-19, enrolled during active disease. V gene TRBV6-5 combines with J gene TRBJ1-5, with 8 bases identical to TRBD1. The CDR3 sequence: CASSPGQVNQPQHF. The CDR3 coding sequence is TGTGCCAGCAGCCCGGGACAGGTAAATCAGCCCCAGCATTTT.